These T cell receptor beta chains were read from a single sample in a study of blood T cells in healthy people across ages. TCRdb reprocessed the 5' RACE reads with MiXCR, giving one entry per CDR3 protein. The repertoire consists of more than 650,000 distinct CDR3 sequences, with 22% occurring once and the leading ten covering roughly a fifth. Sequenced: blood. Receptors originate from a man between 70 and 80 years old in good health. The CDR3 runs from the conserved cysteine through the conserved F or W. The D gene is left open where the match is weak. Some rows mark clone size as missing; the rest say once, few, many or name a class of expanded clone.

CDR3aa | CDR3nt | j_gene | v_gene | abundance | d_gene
CASSLGEGQYF | TGTGCCAGCAGCTTAGGGGAGGGGCAGTACTTC | TRBJ2-7 | TRBV7-2 | NA | TRBD2
CATSTQGAKNIQYF | TGTGCCACCAGCACACAGGGGGCCAAAAACATTCAGTACTTC | TRBJ2-4 | TRBV15 | few | TRBD1
CASSHNSNEQFF | TGTGCCAGCAGCCACAACAGCAATGAGCAGTTCTTC | TRBJ2-1 | TRBV14 | few | NA
CASSLQTGGIETQYF | TGCGCCAGCAGCCTCCAGACAGGGGGCATAGAGACCCAGTACTTC | TRBJ2-5 | TRBV5-1 | few | TRBD1
CASRITLLGPGSNGELFF | TGTGCCAGCAGGATTACTCTACTTGGACCGGGAAGTAATGGGGAGCTGTTTTTT | TRBJ2-2 | TRBV12-3/TRBV12-4 | few | NA
CASSYSRSQSSYNEQFF | TGTGCCAGCAGTTACTCAAGATCCCAGAGCTCCTACAATGAGCAGTTCTTC | TRBJ2-1 | TRBV6-2/TRBV6-3 | NA | NA
CASSLVSGTVNTEAFF | TGTGCCAGCAGCTTAGTTAGTGGGACGGTGAACACTGAAGCTTTCTTT | TRBJ1-1 | TRBV7-9 | NA | NA
CASTLPQFFSYEQYF | TGTGCCAGCACCCTCCCGCAGTTCTTTTCCTACGAGCAGTACTTC | TRBJ2-7 | TRBV12-3/TRBV12-4 | NA | NA
CASSERGGSNEQFF | TGTGCCAGCAGTGAAAGGGGAGGTAGCAATGAGCAGTTCTTC | TRBJ2-1 | TRBV2 | NA | NA
CASSPGLAGGNNEQFF | TGTGCCAGCAGTCCGGGCTTAGCGGGGGGGAATAATGAGCAGTTCTTC | TRBJ2-1 | TRBV6-1 | few | TRBD2
CASSYSSGSRRRGNEQFF | TGTGCCAGCAGTTACTCTTCAGGCTCCAGGAGACGGGGCAATGAGCAGTTCTTC | TRBJ2-1 | TRBV6-5 | few | NA
CSARGAGTGVNQPQHF | TGCAGTGCTAGGGGGGCCGGGACAGGGGTAAATCAGCCCCAGCATTTT | TRBJ1-5 | TRBV20-1 | NA | TRBD1
CASSYSRSEQYF | TGTGCCAGCAGTTACTCTAGGTCCGAGCAGTACTTC | TRBJ2-7 | TRBV6-5 | NA | NA
CSVQVGGSYNEQFF | TGCAGCGTGCAGGTGGGCGGCTCCTACAATGAGCAGTTCTTC | TRBJ2-1 | TRBV29-1 | NA | NA
CSARDLLHTDTQYF | TGCAGTGCTAGAGATTTGCTACACACAGATACGCAGTATTTT | TRBJ2-3 | TRBV20-1 | many | NA
CASSEGLSSYEQYF | TGCGCCAGCAGTGAAGGACTTAGCTCCTACGAGCAGTACTTC | TRBJ2-7 | TRBV5-1 | few | NA
CASSLGQGELFF | TGTGCCAGCAGCTTGGGACAGGGGGAGCTGTTTTTT | TRBJ2-2 | TRBV7-3 | NA | TRBD1
CASSEWLGGIIGNEKLFF | TGTGCCAGCAGTGAATGGCTAGGGGGCATAATTGGGAATGAAAAACTGTTTTTT | TRBJ1-4 | TRBV25-1 | few | TRBD1
CASSQDKNSGGVGSNQPQHF | TGTGCCAGCAGCCAAGATAAGAATTCAGGGGGAGTTGGGAGCAATCAGCCCCAGCATTTT | TRBJ1-5 | TRBV3-1 | NA | TRBD1
CASSTRRASGSPQYF | TGTGCCAGCAGCACGCGGAGAGCTAGCGGGAGTCCGCAGTATTTT | TRBJ2-3 | TRBV11-3 | few | TRBD2
CASSPLRGGTDTQYF | TGTGCCAGCAGCCCGCTTCGGGGGGGGACAGATACGCAGTATTTT | TRBJ2-3 | TRBV3-1 | many | TRBD2
CAIQSSQETQYF | TGTGCGATTCAGTCCAGCCAAGAGACCCAGTACTTC | TRBJ2-5 | TRBV28 | NA | NA
CASSIGTEKDTQYF | TGTGCCAGTAGTATCGGGACAGAGAAAGATACGCAGTATTTT | TRBJ2-3 | TRBV19 | NA | TRBD1
CASRSAGAYSPLHF | TGCGCCAGCAGGAGTGCAGGGGCTTATTCACCCCTCCACTTT | TRBJ1-6 | TRBV10-2 | NA | NA
CASSSLGQGSTEAFF | TGCGCCAGCAGCTCCCTAGGACAGGGGAGCACTGAAGCTTTCTTT | TRBJ1-1 | TRBV5-1 | NA | TRBD1
CASSSITTVNLYNEQFF | TGCGCCAGCAGCTCTATAACGACAGTAAACCTCTACAATGAGCAGTTCTTC | TRBJ2-1 | TRBV5-1 | NA | NA
CASSTPRDRPHSDTQYF | TGTGCCAGCAGCACTCCCCGGGACAGGCCCCACTCAGATACGCAGTATTTT | TRBJ2-3 | TRBV5-6 | few | TRBD1